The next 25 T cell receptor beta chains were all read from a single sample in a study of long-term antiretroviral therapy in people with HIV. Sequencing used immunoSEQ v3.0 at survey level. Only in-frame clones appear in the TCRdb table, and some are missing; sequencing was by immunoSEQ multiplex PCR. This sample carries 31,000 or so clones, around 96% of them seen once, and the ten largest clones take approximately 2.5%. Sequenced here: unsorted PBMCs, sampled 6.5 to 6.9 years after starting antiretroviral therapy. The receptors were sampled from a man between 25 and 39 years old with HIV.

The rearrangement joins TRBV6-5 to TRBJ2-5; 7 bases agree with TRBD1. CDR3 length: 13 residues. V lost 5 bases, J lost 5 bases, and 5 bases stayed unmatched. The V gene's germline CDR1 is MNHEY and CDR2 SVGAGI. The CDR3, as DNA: TGTGCCAGCAGTGAAACAGGGGCCGAGACCCAGTACTTC. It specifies CASSETGAETQYF.

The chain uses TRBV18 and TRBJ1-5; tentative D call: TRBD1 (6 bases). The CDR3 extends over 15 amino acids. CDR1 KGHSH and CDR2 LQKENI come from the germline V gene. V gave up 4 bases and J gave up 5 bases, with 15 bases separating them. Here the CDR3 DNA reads TGTGCCAGCTCACTCCGTACGGGGGCAGATCAGCCCCAGCATTTT. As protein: CASSLRTGADQPQHF.

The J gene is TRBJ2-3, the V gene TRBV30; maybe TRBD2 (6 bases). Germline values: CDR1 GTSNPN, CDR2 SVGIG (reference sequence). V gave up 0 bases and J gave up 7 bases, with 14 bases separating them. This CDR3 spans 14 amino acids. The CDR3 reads CAWSVLADWNTQYF. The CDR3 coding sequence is TGTGCCTGGAGTGTGTTAGCGGATTGGAATACGCAGTATTTT. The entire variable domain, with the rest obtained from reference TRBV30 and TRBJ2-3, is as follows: SQTIHQWPATLVQPVGSPLSLECTVEGTSNPNLYWYRQAAGRGLQLLFYSVGIGQISSEVPQNLSASRPQDRQFILSSKKLLLSDSGFYLCAWSVLADWNTQYFGPGTRLTVL.

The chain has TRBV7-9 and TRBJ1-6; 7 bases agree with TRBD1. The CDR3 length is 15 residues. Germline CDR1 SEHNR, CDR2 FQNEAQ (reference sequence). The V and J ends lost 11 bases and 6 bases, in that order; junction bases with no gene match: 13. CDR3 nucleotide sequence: TGTGCCGTAGTGTTCGAGGACAGGCCTAATTCACCCCTCCACTTT. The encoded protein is CAVVFEDRPNSPLHF.

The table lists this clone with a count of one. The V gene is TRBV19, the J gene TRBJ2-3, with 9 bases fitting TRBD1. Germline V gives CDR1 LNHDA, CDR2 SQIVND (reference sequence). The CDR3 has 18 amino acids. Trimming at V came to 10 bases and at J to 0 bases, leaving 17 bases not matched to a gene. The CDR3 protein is CATGRRDRDIFSTDTQYF. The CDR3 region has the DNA TGTGCCACCGGACGCCGGGACAGGGATATCTTTAGCACAGATACGCAGTATTTT.

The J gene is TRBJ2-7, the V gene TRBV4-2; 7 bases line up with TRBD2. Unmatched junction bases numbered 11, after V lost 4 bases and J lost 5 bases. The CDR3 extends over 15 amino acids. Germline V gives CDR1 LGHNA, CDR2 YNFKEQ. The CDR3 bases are TGTGCCAGCAGCCGCACGGCGGGAGCTATAAACGAGCAGTACTTC. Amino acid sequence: CASSRTAGAINEQYF.

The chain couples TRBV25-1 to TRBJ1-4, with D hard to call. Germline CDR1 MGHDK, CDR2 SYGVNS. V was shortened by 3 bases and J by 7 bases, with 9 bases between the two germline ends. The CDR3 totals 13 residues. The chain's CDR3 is CASSDPISEKLFF. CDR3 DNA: TGTGCCAGCAGTGACCCTATATCTGAAAAACTGTTTTTT.

This CDR3 reads CASSQDARQYF. CDR3 DNA: TGCGCCAGCAGCCAAGACGCCCGGCAGTATTTT. The chain links TRBV4-1 to TRBJ2-3; unclear D gene. CDR3 length: 11 amino acids. Germline V gene lookup returns CDR1 MGHRA and CDR2 YSYEKL. Trimming left V 0 bases short and J 11 bases short, with 6 bases between.

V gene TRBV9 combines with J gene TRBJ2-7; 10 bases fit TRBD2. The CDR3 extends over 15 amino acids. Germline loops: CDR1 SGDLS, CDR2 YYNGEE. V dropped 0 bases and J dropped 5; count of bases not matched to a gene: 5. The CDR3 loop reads CASSVGGSGGNEQYF. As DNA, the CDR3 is TGTGCCAGCAGCGTAGGGGGTAGCGGGGGGAACGAGCAGTACTTC.

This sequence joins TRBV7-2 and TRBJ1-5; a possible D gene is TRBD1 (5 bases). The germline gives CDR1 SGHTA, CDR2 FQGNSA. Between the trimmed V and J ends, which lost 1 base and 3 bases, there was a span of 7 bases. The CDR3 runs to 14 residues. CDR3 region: CASSLVGDNQPQHF. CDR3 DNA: TGTGCCAGCAGCTTAGTAGGGGACAATCAGCCCCAGCATTTT.

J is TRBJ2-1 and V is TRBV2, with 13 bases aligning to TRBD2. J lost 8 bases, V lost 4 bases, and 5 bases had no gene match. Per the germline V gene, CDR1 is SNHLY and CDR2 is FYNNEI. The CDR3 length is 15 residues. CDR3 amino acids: CASSVKLAGGHEQFF. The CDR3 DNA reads TGTGCCAGCAGTGTTAAACTAGCGGGGGGGCATGAGCAGTTCTTC.

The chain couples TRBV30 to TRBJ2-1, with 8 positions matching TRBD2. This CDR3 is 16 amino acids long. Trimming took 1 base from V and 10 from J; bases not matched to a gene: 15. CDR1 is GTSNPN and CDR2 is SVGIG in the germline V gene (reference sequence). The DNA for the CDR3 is TGTGCCTGGAGTGCCGATAGTAGCGGGAATGGCGGCGAGCAGTTCTTC. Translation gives CAWSADSSGNGGEQFF. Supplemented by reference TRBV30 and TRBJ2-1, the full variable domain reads SQTIHQWPATLVQPVGSPLSLECTVEGTSNPNLYWYRQAAGRGLQLLFYSVGIGQISSEVPQNLSASRPQDRQFILSSKKLLLSDSGFYLCAWSADSSGNGGEQFFGPGTRLTVL.

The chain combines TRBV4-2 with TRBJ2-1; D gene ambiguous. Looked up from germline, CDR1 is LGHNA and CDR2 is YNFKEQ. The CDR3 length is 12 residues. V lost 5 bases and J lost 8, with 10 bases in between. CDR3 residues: CASSDGKYEQFF. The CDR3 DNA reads TGTGCCAGCAGCGATGGGAAGTATGAGCAGTTCTTC.

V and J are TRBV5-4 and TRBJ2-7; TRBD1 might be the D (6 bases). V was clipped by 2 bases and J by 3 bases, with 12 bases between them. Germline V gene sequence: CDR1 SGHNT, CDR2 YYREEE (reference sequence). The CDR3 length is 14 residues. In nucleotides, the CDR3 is TGTGCCAGCAGCTTCGACAGGTACGGCTACGAGCAGTACTTC. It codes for CASSFDRYGYEQYF.

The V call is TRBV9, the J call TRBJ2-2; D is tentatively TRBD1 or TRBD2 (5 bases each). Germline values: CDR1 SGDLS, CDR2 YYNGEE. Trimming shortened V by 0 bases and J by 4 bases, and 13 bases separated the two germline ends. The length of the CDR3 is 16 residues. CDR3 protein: CASSVDSGHFTGELFF. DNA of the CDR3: TGTGCCAGCAGCGTAGACAGCGGACACTTCACCGGGGAGCTGTTTTTT.

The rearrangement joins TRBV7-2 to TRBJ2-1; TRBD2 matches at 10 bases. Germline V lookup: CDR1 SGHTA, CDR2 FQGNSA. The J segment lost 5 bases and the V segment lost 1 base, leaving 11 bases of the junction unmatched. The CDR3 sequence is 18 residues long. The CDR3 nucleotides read TGTGCCAGCAGCTTAGTTTCCCTCACTAGCGGGAACAACAATGAGCAGTTCTTC. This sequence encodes CASSLVSLTSGNNNEQFF.

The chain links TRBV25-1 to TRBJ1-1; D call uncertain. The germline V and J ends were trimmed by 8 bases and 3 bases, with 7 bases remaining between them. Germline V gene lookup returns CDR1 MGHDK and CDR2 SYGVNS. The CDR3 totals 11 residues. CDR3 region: CASAGDTEAFF. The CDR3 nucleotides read TGTGCCAGCGCTGGGGACACTGAAGCTTTCTTT. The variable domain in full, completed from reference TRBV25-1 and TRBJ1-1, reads EADIYQTPRYLVIGTGKKITLECSQTMGHDKMYWYQQDPGMELHLIHYSYGVNSTEKGDLSSESTVSRIRTEHFPLTLESARPSHTSQYLCASAGDTEAFFGQGTRLTVV.

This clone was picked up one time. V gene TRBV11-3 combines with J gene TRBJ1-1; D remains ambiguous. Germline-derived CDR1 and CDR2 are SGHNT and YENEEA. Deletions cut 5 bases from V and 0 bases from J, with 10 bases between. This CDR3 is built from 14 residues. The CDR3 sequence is CASSSGGLNTEAFF. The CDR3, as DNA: TGTGCCAGCAGCAGCGGAGGGTTGAACACTGAAGCTTTCTTT.

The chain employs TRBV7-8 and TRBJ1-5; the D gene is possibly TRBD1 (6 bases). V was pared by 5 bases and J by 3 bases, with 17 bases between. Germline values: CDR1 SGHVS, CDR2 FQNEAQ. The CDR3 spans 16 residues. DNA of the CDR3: TGTGCCAGCAGCGCACCAGCTACAGGGAACAATCAGCCCCAGCATTTT. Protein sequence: CASSAPATGNNQPQHF.

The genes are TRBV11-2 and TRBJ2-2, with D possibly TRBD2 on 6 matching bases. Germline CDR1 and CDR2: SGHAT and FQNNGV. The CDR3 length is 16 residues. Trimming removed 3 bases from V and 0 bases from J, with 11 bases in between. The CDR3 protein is CASSFSSGSNTGELFF. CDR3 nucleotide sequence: TGTGCCAGCAGCTTCAGTAGCGGCTCGAACACCGGGGAGCTGTTTTTT. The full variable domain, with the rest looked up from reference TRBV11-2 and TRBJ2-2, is EAGVAQSPRYKIIEKRQSVAFWCNPISGHATLYWYQQILGQGPKLLIQFQNNGVVDDSQLPKDRFSAERLKGVDSTLKIQPAKLEDSAVYLCASSFSSGSNTGELFFGEGSRLTVL.

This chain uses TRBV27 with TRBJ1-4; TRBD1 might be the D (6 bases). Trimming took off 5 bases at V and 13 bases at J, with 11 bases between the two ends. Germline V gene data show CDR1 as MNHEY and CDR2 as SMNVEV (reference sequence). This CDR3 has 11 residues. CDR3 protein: CASSNRERLFF. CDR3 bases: TGTGCCAGCAGTAACAGGGAGAGACTGTTTTTT.

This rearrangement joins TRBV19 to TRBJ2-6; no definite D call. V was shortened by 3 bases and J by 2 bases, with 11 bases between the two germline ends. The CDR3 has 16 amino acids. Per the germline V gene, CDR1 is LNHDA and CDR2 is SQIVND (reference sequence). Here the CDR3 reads CASSIGLGTGANVLTF. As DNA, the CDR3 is TGTGCCAGTAGTATTGGATTGGGGACTGGGGCCAACGTCCTGACTTTC.

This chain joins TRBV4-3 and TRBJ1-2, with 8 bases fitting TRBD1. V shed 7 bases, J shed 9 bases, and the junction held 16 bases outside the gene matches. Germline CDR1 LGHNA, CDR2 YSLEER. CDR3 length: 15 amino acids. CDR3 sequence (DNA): TGCGCCAGCACAAGGGGCGCGGGACAGGTCACTAGCTACACCTTC. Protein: CASTRGAGQVTSYTF.

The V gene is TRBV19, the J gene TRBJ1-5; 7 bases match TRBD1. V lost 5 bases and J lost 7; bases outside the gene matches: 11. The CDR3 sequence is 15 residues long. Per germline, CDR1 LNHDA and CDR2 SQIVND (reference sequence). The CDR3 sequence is CASSLTGNVEQPQHF. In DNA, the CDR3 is TGTGCCAGTAGTTTGACAGGGAATGTGGAACAGCCCCAGCATTTT.

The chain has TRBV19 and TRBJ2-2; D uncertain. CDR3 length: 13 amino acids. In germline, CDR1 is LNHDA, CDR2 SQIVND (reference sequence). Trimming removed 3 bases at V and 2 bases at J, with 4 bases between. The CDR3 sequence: CASSIGNTGELFF. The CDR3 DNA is TGTGCCAGTAGTATCGGAAACACCGGGGAGCTGTTTTTT.